There are many counts of the clone carrying this TCR beta chain. Its specificity is unknown. Only healthy Caucasians were included as donors. This sample was included in a study of identical twins. It was template switching that added a universal primer site, and there were unique molecular identifiers on the cDNA. TCRdb called the 5' RACE reads again in MiXCR, with one record for every CDR3 protein. This table holds about 730,000 distinct CDR3 sequences, around 20% found once. Whole-study findings and limits: Invariant MAIT and iNKT cells could partly confound zero-insertion analyses.

CDR1 and CDR2 from the germline V gene are ENHRY and SYGVKD. Trimming took 2 bases from V and 3 from J, leaving 5 bases between them. The CDR3 length is 12 residues. Another study also made use of these data, one on T cells expressing NK-cell markers. That publication notes: According to the study, TCR beta repertoires originated from sorted CD3+CD56+NKG2C+, CD3+CD56+NKG2C- and CD3+CD56-NKG2C+ T cells.

The receptor was derived from a woman aged 18-29 years in good health. Sequenced material: PBMCs. The chain couples TRBV10-3 to TRBJ2-7, with D possibly being TRBD2 (5 bases). The CDR3 DNA sequence: TGTGCCATCAGTGAGCGGGACTACGAGCAGTACTTC. Its translation is CAISERDYEQYF.